This TCR beta chain comes out of a study of CD8 T cells in ankylosing spondylitis. TCRdb passed the 5' RACE reads through MiXCR, listing each CDR3 protein once. Of 180,000 or so distinct CDR3 sequences in the sample, around 10% are singletons; the top ten hold roughly 29%. The table lists this clonotype with many counts. Per the germline V gene, CDR1 is MGHDK and CDR2 is SYGVNS. Unmatched junction bases numbered 9, after V lost 5 bases and J lost 3 bases. The CDR3 extends over 16 amino acids. The sample comprised blood, either unsorted or a sorted T cell fraction (not recorded which). The chain joins TRBV25-1 to TRBJ1-5; TRBD1 agrees at 8 bases. This clonotype was obtained from a male donor with ankylosing spondylitis or in good health (not recorded which). DNA of the CDR3: TGTGCCAGCAGTCCCTCCGGGACAGGCAACAATCAGCCCCAGCATTTT. Translation gives CASSPSGTGNNQPQHF. Complete variable domain (other parts from reference TRBV25-1 and TRBJ1-5): EADIYQTPRYLVIGTGKKITLECSQTMGHDKMYWYQQDPGMELHLIHYSYGVNSTEKGDLSSESTVSRIRTEHFPLTLESARPSHTSQYLCASSPSGTGNNQPQHFGDGTRLSIL.